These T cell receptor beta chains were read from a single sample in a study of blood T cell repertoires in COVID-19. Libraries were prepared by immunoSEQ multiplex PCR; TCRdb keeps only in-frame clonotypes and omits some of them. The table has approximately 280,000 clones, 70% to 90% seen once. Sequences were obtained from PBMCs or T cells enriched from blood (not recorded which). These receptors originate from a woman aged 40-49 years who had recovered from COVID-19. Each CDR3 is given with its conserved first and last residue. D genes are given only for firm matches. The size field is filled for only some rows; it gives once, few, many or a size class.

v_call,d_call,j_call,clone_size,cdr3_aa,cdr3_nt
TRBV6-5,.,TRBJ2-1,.,CASIAAGNNEQFF,TGTGCCAGCATCGCGGCGGGGAACAATGAGCAGTTCTTC
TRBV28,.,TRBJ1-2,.,CASTKDGGGYTF,TGTGCCAGCACAAAGGACGGGGGGGGCTACACCTTC
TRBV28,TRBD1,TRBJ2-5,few,CASSPPAGTGQETQYF,TGTGCCAGCAGTCCGCCCGCTGGGACAGGTCAAGAGACCCAGTACTTC
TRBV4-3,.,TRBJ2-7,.,CASSQAVSTTYEQYF,TGCGCCAGCAGCCAAGCGGTCTCAACCACCTACGAGCAGTACTTC
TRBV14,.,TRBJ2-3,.,CASSPKPGAITDTQYF,TGTGCCAGCAGCCCCAAGCCAGGGGCCATCACAGATACGCAGTATTTT
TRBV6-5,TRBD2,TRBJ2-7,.,CASRKLAGVSEQYF,TGTGCCAGCAGAAAGTTAGCGGGAGTGAGCGAGCAGTACTTC
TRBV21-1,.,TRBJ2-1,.,CASSANGGLYNEQFF,TGTGCCAGCAGCGCCAACGGCGGGCTTTACAATGAGCAGTTCTTC
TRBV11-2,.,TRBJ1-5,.,CASSLERAGNQPQHF,TGTGCCAGCAGCTTAGAAAGAGCGGGAAATCAGCCCCAGCATTTT
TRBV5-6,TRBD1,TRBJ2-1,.,CASSPTGHKYNEQFF,TGTGCCAGCAGCCCGACAGGGCATAAATACAATGAGCAGTTCTTC
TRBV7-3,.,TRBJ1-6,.,CASGTAGNSPLHF,TGTGCCAGCGGGACCGCGGGAAATTCACCCCTCCACTTT
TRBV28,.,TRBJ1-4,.,CASSSAGPIIEKLFF,TGTGCCAGCAGTTCGGCGGGACCGATTATTGAAAAACTGTTTTTT
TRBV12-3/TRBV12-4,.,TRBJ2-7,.,CASRRDRGREQYF,TGTGCCAGCAGGCGAGATAGGGGTCGGGAGCAGTACTTC
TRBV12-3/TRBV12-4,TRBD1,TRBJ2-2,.,CASDRGGTGELFF,TGTGCCAGCGACAGGGGTGGCACCGGGGAGCTGTTTTTT
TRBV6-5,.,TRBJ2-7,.,CASSRTKNYEQYF,TGTGCCAGCAGTCGGACTAAAAACTACGAGCAGTACTTC
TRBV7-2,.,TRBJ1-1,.,CASSTLLGFRDSAFF,TGTGCCAGCAGCACCCTCCTGGGTTTCAGGGATAGCGCTTTCTTT
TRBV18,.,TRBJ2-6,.,CASSPQGLRTSGANVLTF,TGTGCCAGCTCACCACAGGGGCTCCGAACCTCTGGGGCCAACGTCCTGACTTTC
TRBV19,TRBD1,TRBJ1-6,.,CASNRQGPDSPLHF,TGTGCCAGTAACCGACAGGGCCCAGATTCACCCCTCCACTTT
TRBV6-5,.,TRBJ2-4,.,CASSYSNSLAKNIQYF,TGTGCCAGCAGTTACTCCAACAGTCTAGCCAAAAACATTCAGTACTTC
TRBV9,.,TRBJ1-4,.,CASSVFAEATNEKLFF,TGTGCCAGCAGCGTATTCGCGGAGGCAACTAATGAAAAACTGTTTTTT
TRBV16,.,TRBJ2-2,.,CASSDIRETGELFF,TGTGCCAGCAGTGATATCAGGGAAACCGGGGAGCTGTTTTTT
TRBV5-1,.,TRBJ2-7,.,CASTHGGASYEQYF,TGCGCCAGCACTCATGGGGGCGCCTCCTACGAGCAGTACTTC
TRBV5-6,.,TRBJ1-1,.,CASSGGMRAFF,TGTGCCAGCAGTGGGGGCATGCGGGCTTTCTTT
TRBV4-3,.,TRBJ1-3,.,CASSQDRYSGNTIYF,TGCGCCAGCAGCCAAGACAGATACTCTGGAAACACCATATATTTT
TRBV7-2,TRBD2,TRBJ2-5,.,CASSLEVAGGRRETQYF,TGTGCCAGCAGCTTAGAGGTAGCGGGAGGGCGCAGGGAGACCCAGTACTTC
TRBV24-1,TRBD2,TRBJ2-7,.,CATSDRLAGVDEQYF,TGTGCCACCAGTGACCGACTAGCGGGAGTGGACGAGCAGTACTTC
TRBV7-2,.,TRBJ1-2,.,CASSLGVGLYGYTF,TGTGCCAGCAGCTTAGGTGTGGGGCTCTATGGCTACACCTTC
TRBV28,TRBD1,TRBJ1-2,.,CASSLGVWDRGMRGYTF,TGTGCCAGCAGTTTAGGAGTTTGGGACAGGGGAATGCGTGGCTACACCTTC
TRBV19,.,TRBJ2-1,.,CASSAPLAPFNNEQFF,TGTGCCAGTAGTGCCCCCCTAGCCCCCTTCAACAATGAGCAGTTCTTC
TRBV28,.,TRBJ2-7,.,CASSLREKAYGQYF,TGTGCCAGCAGTTTACGCGAGAAAGCCTACGGGCAGTACTTC
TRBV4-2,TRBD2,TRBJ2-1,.,CASSLWTSGSYEQFF,TGTGCCAGCAGCCTCTGGACTAGCGGGAGCTATGAGCAGTTCTTC
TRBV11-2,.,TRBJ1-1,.,CASSPRRTANTEAFF,TGTGCCAGCAGCCCCCGTCGGACAGCTAACACTGAAGCTTTCTTT
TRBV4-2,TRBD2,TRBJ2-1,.,CASSQERGGRANEQFF,TGTGCCAGCAGCCAAGAACGGGGAGGGAGGGCCAATGAGCAGTTCTTC